Described below is a single T cell receptor (beta chain) sequence and its context. V lost 2 bases, J lost 9 bases, and 9 bases stayed unmatched. The CDR3 consists of 16 residues. Germline V gene lookup returns CDR1 MGHRA and CDR2 YSYEKL. This sample was included in a study of control samples from healthy donors and cancer patients. Clones were sequenced by immunoSEQ multiplex PCR, and TCRdb holds only the in-frame ones, with some missing. There are roughly 59,000 clones in the sample; 92% occur only once, and about 1.8% lies in the top ten. The chain joins TRBV4-1 to TRBJ2-1; 11 bases are a match to TRBD2. The specimen was PBMCs. The source is a man between 35 and 55 years old with colorectal cancer. The CDR3 bases are TGCGCCAGCAGCCAAAGACTAGCGGGGCCACGGGGTGAGCAGTTCTTC. Translation: CASSQRLAGPRGEQFF.